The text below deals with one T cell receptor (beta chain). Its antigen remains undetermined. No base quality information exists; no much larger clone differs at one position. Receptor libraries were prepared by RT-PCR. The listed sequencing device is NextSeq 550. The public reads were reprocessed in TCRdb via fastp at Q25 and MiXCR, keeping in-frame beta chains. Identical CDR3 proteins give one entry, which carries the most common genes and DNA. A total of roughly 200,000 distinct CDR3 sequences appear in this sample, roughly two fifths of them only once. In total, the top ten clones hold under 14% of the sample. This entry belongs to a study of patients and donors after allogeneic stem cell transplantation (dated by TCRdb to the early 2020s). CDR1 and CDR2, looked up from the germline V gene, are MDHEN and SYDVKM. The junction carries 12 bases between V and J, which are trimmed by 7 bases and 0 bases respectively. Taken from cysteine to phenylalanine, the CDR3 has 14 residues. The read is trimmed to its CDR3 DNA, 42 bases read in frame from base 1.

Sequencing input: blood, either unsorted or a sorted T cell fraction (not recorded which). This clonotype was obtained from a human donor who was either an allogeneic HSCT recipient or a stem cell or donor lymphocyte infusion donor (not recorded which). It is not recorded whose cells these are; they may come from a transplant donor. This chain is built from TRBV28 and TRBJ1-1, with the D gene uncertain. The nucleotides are TGTGCCAGCATCTCCCCGGGCATGAACACTGAAGCTTTCTTT. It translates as CASISPGMNTEAFF.